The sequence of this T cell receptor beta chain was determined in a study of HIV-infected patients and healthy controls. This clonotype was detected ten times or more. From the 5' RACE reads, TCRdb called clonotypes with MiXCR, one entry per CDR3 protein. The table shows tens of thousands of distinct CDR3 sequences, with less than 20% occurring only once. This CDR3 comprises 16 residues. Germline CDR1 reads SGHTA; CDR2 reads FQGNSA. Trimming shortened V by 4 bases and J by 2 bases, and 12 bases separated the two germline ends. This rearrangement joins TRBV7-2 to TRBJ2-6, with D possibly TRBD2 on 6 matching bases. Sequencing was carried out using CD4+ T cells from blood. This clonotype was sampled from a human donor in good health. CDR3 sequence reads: CASSSYRRAGANVLTF. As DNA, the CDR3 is TGTGCCAGCAGCTCCTACCGGAGGGCTGGGGCCAACGTCCTGACTTTC.